Presented here are 27 T cell receptor beta chains from one specimen sequenced in a study of shared clonotypes between healthy human individuals. CD45RO negativity and positive selection for CCR7 defined naive CD8 cells, a population that excluded terminally differentiated effector memory CD45RA+ cells. The table came from immunoSEQ multiplex PCR; TCRdb's copy has only in-frame clones and leaves some out. The table has approximately 840,000 clones, 95% to 97% seen once. Source material: naive CD8+ T cells sorted from blood. The source is a man aged 25 to 40 in good health.

The chain links TRBV27 to TRBJ2-7, with 7 nucleotides matching TRBD2. This CDR3 has 15 residues. J was trimmed by 5 bases and V by 2 bases; bases with no gene match: 9. The germline CDR1 and CDR2 sequences are MNHEY and SMNVEV (reference sequence). In DNA form, the CDR3 reads TGTGCCAGCAGTTTAATGACTAGCCGAGAAAACGAGCAGTACTTC. This gives the protein CASSLMTSRENEQYF.

This clone appeared a single time. The chain carries TRBV6-1 and TRBJ2-4; no firm D call. Trimming removed 4 bases from V and 6 bases from J, with 10 bases in between. CDR1 and CDR2 from the germline V gene are MNHNS and SASEGT. This CDR3 has 13 amino acids. In DNA, the CDR3 is TGTGCCAGCAGTGCGCACATAGCAAACATTCAGTACTTC. Amino acids: CASSAHIANIQYF.

The chain couples TRBV7-9 to TRBJ1-4; D might be TRBD1 (6 bases). Germline V CDR1 and CDR2: SEHNR, FQNEAQ (reference sequence). V lost 5 bases and J 13 bases, leaving 14 bases between the germline ends. The length of the CDR3 is 12 residues. As DNA, the CDR3 is TGTGCCAGCAGCAAACAGGGAAGCCGACTGTTTTTT. Translating it yields CASSKQGSRLFF.

As concerns this clone: In the same sample, other DNA sequences code for this CDR3. The rearrangement links TRBV4-1 to TRBJ2-1; no clear D gene. V lost 1 base and J lost 6, with 1 base in between. Looked up from germline, CDR1 is MGHRA and CDR2 is YSYEKL. The CDR3 length is 11 residues. The CDR3 is CASSQGNEQFF. The DNA of the CDR3 is TGCGCCAGCAGCCAAGGCAATGAGCAGTTCTTC.

CDR3 DNA sequence: TGCAGCGTCCGGGGACCTTCCTACGAGCAGTACTTC. Residues: CSVRGPSYEQYF. The V gene is TRBV29-1, the J gene TRBJ2-7, with D possibly being TRBD1 or TRBD2 (5 bases each). V lost 6 bases to trimming and J lost 1 base, with 10 bases between them. The CDR3 extends over 12 amino acids. Germline CDR1 reads SQVTM; CDR2 reads ANQGSEA.

This chain links TRBV14 with TRBJ2-7, with 7 nucleotides matching TRBD1. J lost 5 bases, V lost 4 bases, and 5 bases had no gene match. The CDR3 spans 13 residues. Germline CDR1 is SGHDN and CDR2 is FVKESK. DNA of the CDR3: TGTGCCAGCAGCCGACAGGGTAGCGACGAGCAGTACTTC. Translated, it gives CASSRQGSDEQYF.

A remark on this clone: One end of the junction varies from germline; a read error may be responsible. This chain links TRBV7-6 with TRBJ2-5; no reliable D call. The CDR3 length is 11 residues. Per the germline V gene, CDR1 is SGHVS and CDR2 is FNYEAQ. CDR3 protein: CASSLGVIPDF. The DNA for the CDR3 is TGTGCCAGCAGCTTAGGGGTAATACCGGACTTC.

V gene TRBV19 combines with J gene TRBJ2-6, with 7 bases lining up with TRBD2. Germline-derived CDR1 and CDR2 are LNHDA and SQIVND (reference sequence). There are 16 residues in the CDR3. V gave up 0 bases and J gave up 4 bases; unmatched junction bases: 3. CDR3 region: CASSIDGGFGANVLTF. Here the CDR3 DNA reads TGTGCCAGTAGTATAGACGGGGGGTTCGGGGCCAACGTCCTGACTTTC.

The chain recombines TRBV5-4 with TRBJ1-2; 9 bases are shared with TRBD1. Germline CDR1 SGHNT, CDR2 YYREEE (reference sequence). J was trimmed by 8 bases and V by 1 base; bases with no gene match: 9. CDR3 length: 15 residues. CDR3 amino acids: CASSLPPGTGWGYTF. The CDR3 region has the DNA TGTGCCAGCAGCTTGCCCCCGGGGACAGGGTGGGGCTACACCTTC.

Notes on this clone: This same CDR3 is encoded by further DNA sequences in the sample. V is TRBV9 and J is TRBJ2-2, with D unclear. The CDR3 runs to 12 residues. Germline CDR1 SGDLS, CDR2 YYNGEE. Trimming removed 4 bases at V and 2 bases at J, with 3 bases between. In nucleotides, the CDR3 is TGTGCCAGCAGCCTAAACACCGGGGAGCTGTTTTTT. Protein product: CASSLNTGELFF.

The chain has TRBV10-2 and TRBJ2-1, with 13 bases matching TRBD2. Germline CDR1 reads WSHSY; CDR2 reads SAAADI. The CDR3 spans 14 residues. Unmatched junction bases numbered 6, after V lost 8 bases and J lost 8 bases. In DNA form, the CDR3 reads TGCGCCAGCGTACTAGCGGGAGGGAAGGATGAGCAGTTCTTC. Translated, it gives CASVLAGGKDEQFF.

This chain joins TRBV18 and TRBJ1-5; 8 bases match TRBD1. With V trimmed by 5 bases and J by 0 bases, 6 bases remained unmatched. Germline CDR1 and CDR2: KGHSH and LQKENI. The CDR3 has 16 amino acids. The CDR3 protein is CASSTFDRGSNQPQHF. CDR3 in DNA: TGTGCCAGCTCAACATTCGACAGGGGTAGCAATCAGCCCCAGCATTTT.

The chain uses TRBV19 and TRBJ2-7; 10 bases fit TRBD2. This CDR3 is 16 amino acids long. Germline-derived CDR1 and CDR2 are LNHDA and SQIVND (reference sequence). V gave up 3 bases and J gave up 2 bases; unmatched junction bases: 7. DNA of the CDR3: TGTGCCAGTAGTATTCTAGCGGGAGAGATCCCCTACGAGCAGTACTTC. Translating it yields CASSILAGEIPYEQYF. The whole variable domain, remainder taken from reference TRBV19 and TRBJ2-7, is DGGITQSPKYLFRKEGQNVTLSCEQNLNHDAMYWYRQDPGQGLRLIYYSQIVNDFQKGDIAEGYSVSREKKESFPLTVTSAQKNPTAFYLCASSILAGEIPYEQYFGPGTRLTVT.

This chain links TRBV6-5 with TRBJ2-7, with D perhaps matching TRBD2 (6 bases). Looked up from germline, CDR1 is MNHEY and CDR2 is SVGAGI. V was pared by 1 base and J by 6 bases, with 10 bases between. CDR3 size: 13 residues. CDR3 loop: CASSYLGGLEQYF. The CDR3 DNA sequence: TGTGCCAGCAGTTACTTAGGAGGGCTCGAGCAGTACTTC.

The rearrangement uses TRBV20-1 and TRBJ2-1; D unclear. The CDR3 extends over 11 amino acids. V dropped 0 bases and J dropped 8 bases, with 5 bases sitting between them. Germline CDR1 DFQATT, CDR2 SNEGSKA (reference sequence). The chain's CDR3 is CSAREEYEQFF. In DNA form, the CDR3 reads TGCAGTGCTAGAGAGGAGTATGAGCAGTTCTTC.

V usage is TRBV11-2 and J usage is TRBJ2-1; 9 bases line up with TRBD2. The germline gives CDR1 SGHAT, CDR2 FQNNGV. This CDR3 contains 17 residues. With V trimmed by 6 bases and J by 6 bases, 15 bases remained unmatched. The CDR3 region is CASSNSGLAGRVNEQFF. Here the CDR3 DNA reads TGTGCCAGCAGTAATTCCGGGCTAGCGGGAAGGGTCAATGAGCAGTTCTTC.

The genes are TRBV9 and TRBJ1-3; a possible D gene is TRBD1 (6 bases). Looked up from germline, CDR1 is SGDLS and CDR2 is YYNGEE. Trimming shortened V by 0 bases and J by 3 bases, and 10 bases separated the two germline ends. The CDR3 has 15 residues. The CDR3 sequence is CASSVERTDGNTIYF. Here the CDR3 DNA reads TGTGCCAGCAGCGTAGAAAGGACAGATGGAAACACCATATATTTT.

Comments on this clone: In the same sample, other DNA sequences code for this CDR3. The chain recombines TRBV27 with TRBJ2-1; D is perhaps TRBD1 or TRBD2 (5 bases each). Germline-derived CDR1 and CDR2 are MNHEY and SMNVEV (reference sequence). Trimming took 3 bases from V and 2 from J, leaving 8 bases between them. CDR3 size: 14 residues. The CDR3 coding sequence is TGTGCCAGCAGTTTGGGGACGGCCTACAATGAGCAGTTCTTC. Its translation is CASSLGTAYNEQFF.

V and J are TRBV2 and TRBJ1-3; weak D call: TRBD1 (6 bases). From germline, CDR1 is SNHLY and CDR2 FYNNEI. V lost 2 bases and J 0 bases, leaving 26 bases between the germline ends. This CDR3 is built from 21 residues. The CDR3 region is CASSEIGAAGTQPTSGNTIYF. In nucleotides, the CDR3 is TGTGCCAGCAGTGAAATCGGTGCCGCCGGGACACAACCTACCTCTGGAAACACCATATATTTT.

On this clone itself: The same CDR3 is also encoded by other DNA sequences in this sample. This chain connects TRBV7-9 to TRBJ2-7; no definite D call. The CDR3 has 12 residues. From germline, CDR1 is SEHNR and CDR2 FQNEAQ (reference sequence). The germline V and J ends were trimmed by 6 bases and 2 bases, with 8 bases remaining between them. The CDR3 reads CASSFHPYEQYF. DNA of the CDR3: TGTGCCAGCAGTTTCCATCCCTACGAGCAGTACTTC.

This clone was detected once. The V and J genes are TRBV27 and TRBJ1-1; 10 nucleotides match TRBD1. V lost 5 bases and J lost 0; bases outside the gene matches: 9. CDR1 and CDR2 (germline): MNHEY, SMNVEV (reference sequence). The CDR3 consists of 17 residues. DNA of the CDR3: TGTGCCAGCAGTGTGGGGACAGGGGAAGAGATGAACACTGAAGCTTTCTTT. Encoded protein: CASSVGTGEEMNTEAFF.

The chain recombines TRBV9 with TRBJ2-2; D is ambiguous. Trimming took 4 bases from V and 0 from J, leaving 7 bases between them. CDR3 length: 14 amino acids. Germline CDR1 SGDLS, CDR2 YYNGEE. Written as DNA, the CDR3 is TGTGCCAGCAGCTCCCCTACGAACACCGGGGAGCTGTTTTTT. Its translation is CASSSPTNTGELFF.

The gene calls are TRBV7-9 and TRBJ2-1; 7 bases line up with TRBD1. V gave up 5 bases and J gave up 6 bases; unmatched junction bases: 10. Germline-derived CDR1 and CDR2 are SEHNR and FQNEAQ (reference sequence). CDR3 length equals 15 residues. The CDR3 DNA follows: TGTGCCAGCAGCCCCCGGGACAGTTTATCCAATGAGCAGTTCTTC. This encodes CASSPRDSLSNEQFF.

The rearrangement links TRBV27 to TRBJ2-7; D is possibly TRBD1 or TRBD2 (5 bases each). The CDR3 totals 14 residues. Trimming pared 4 bases from V and 5 bases from J, leaving 15 bases between. Germline-derived CDR1 and CDR2 are MNHEY and SMNVEV (reference sequence). In nucleotides, the CDR3 is TGTGCCAGCAGTTCCTCCGGGGCCATCCACGAGCAGTACTTC. Its protein is CASSSSGAIHEQYF.

The chain is built from TRBV7-9 and TRBJ1-4; 8 bases align to TRBD1. Per germline, CDR1 SEHNR and CDR2 FQNEAQ (reference sequence). With V trimmed by 4 bases and J by 4 bases, 8 bases remained unmatched. This CDR3 is 16 amino acids long. In DNA form, the CDR3 reads TGTGCCAGCAGCTGGAACGGACAGGGTCTTAATGAAAAACTGTTTTTT. Amino acids: CASSWNGQGLNEKLFF.

The CDR3 sequence is CASTSGQTYEQYF. The CDR3 DNA is TGTGCCAGCACGAGCGGACAGACCTACGAGCAGTACTTC. The rearrangement joins TRBV5-4 to TRBJ2-7; perhaps TRBD1 as D (6 bases). The germline V gene has CDR1 SGHNT and CDR2 YYREEE (reference sequence). Trimming cost V 6 bases and J 2 bases, with 12 bases left between them. The CDR3 runs 13 residues.

The CDR3 bases are TGTGCCACCAGCAGAGGGGAAACTAGCGGATTCACAGATACGCAGTATTTT. It is translated as CATSRGETSGFTDTQYF. The chain couples TRBV15 to TRBJ2-3; 8 bases match TRBD2. V lost 1 base and J lost 2; bases outside the gene matches: 8. Germline CDR1 reads LNHNV; CDR2 reads YYDKDF (reference sequence). The CDR3 is made up of 17 amino acids.